This TCR beta chain was recorded in a study of Graves' ophthalmopathy and Graves' hyperthyroidism (dated by TCRdb to the late 2010s). With respect to the entire study: Hyperthyroidism was considered stable if no progression to ophthalmopathy occurred within 18 months of follow-up. To tell Graves' ophthalmopathy apart from Graves' hyperthyroidism, and to predict which patients would progress to ophthalmopathy, the study relied on TCR beta repertoire signatures. In total, over 130 blood samples were TCR-sequenced: fewer than 50 ophthalmopathy, over 70 hyperthyroidism and approximately 17 hyperthyroidism-to-ophthalmopathy patients. To explore V-J signatures that distinguish ophthalmopathy from hyperthyroidism, a discovery set of 95 to 100 patients was enrolled, made up of roughly 41 with ophthalmopathy and some 58 with stable hyperthyroidism. For independent validation, a separate cohort was made up of 18 to 20 hyperthyroidism patients plus 17 patients who later progressed from hyperthyroidism to ophthalmopathy. In about six hyperthyroidism patients, T-cell repertoires of thyroid tissue and blood were compared. Once sampling was done, hyperthyroidism patients were given methimazole at a starting dose of 30 mg daily, while ophthalmopathy patients were given high-dose intravenous methylprednisolone. What the authors observed across the whole study: In validation, the model predicted ophthalmopathy progression with roughly 68% sensitivity and roughly 78% specificity; roughly 12 predicted patients were CT-confirmed with GO in a median of approximately 6.2 months. No statistical method was used to set the sample size in advance, and the investigators knew which group each participant was assigned to. Most expanded thyroid clonotypes with a frequency above 0.001 also appeared in blood, which suggests that blood repertoires may reflect the immune response in the thyroid. The 13-signature model separated ophthalmopathy from stable hyperthyroidism with 85% to 90% sensitivity and 81.08% specificity in cross-validation, and 80%/75% in the test set.

This clonotype was recorded many times. It lacks a known antigen. No quality values exist for individual bases; no much larger clone is one base distant. TCR beta CDR3 regions were amplified from RNA transcripts for repertoire sequencing. A first-round RT-PCR used HTBI primers with the Qiagen OneStep RT-PCR kit, followed by a second-round multiplex PCR, size selection and purification. Libraries were sequenced paired-end with 100 bp reads on an Illumina HiSeq2000. On the authors' methods: SOAPnuke was used to process the reads, removing any read that contained adapters or uncalled bases, had a mean Phred below 15, or lacked an exact match to the constant primer or identifier. COPE v1.2.5 was used to merge high-quality paired reads. Unique nucleotide sequences were defined as clonotypes and aligned to IMGT TRB V, D and J references using MiTCR v1.1. The analysis was limited to V-J combinations with a frequency above 0.0001, which together covered 99.2% of the repertoires. A TCR clonal expansion and chaos score per V-J combination was defined as the ratio of F50 clonal expansion to chaos observed in the TCRdist matrix. Welch's t-statistics and random forest were used to reduce features to approximately 13 V-J combinations, which were fed into a naive Bayes classifier. The Morisita-Horn index was used to measure how similar the thyroid and blood repertoires were. Using fastp at Q25 and MiXCR, TCRdb reprocessed the public reads and kept productive beta chains. Entries that share a CDR3 protein sequence are merged under the most common genes and DNA. What appears here as the V and J calls and clone size reflects TCRdb's work, not the paper's. This sample comprises about 1.2 million distinct CDR3 sequences, about two fifths of them detected only once. The ten largest clonotypes hold 11% of the sample.

The hyperthyroidism patients were 18 to 65 years old and newly diagnosed, with a disease duration of less than 2 months. Patients with other autoimmune diseases, uncontrolled infections, pregnancy or lactation were excluded. Diagnosis relied on clinical symptoms, serum thyroxine, TRAb, thyroid ultrasound and orbital computed tomography. Total RNA was extracted using Trizol reagent, and RNA quality was checked on an Agilent 2100 Bioanalyzer. The sequenced material came from peripheral blood or thyroid tissue (not recorded which). This sequence was found in an adult man with Graves' hyperthyroidism.

The CDR3 region has the sequence CASSLAIGGAQYF. The DNA sequence reads TGCGCCAGCAGCTTGGCCATCGGGGGCGCACAGTACTTC. Recombination linked TRBV5-1 to TRBJ2-7, with a tentative D call of TRBD1 or TRBD2, each matching 6 bases. As encoded in the germline V gene, CDR1 is SGHRS while CDR2 is YFSETQ. The CDR3 contains 13 residues, cysteine and phenylalanine counted. CDR3 DNA is the only sequence kept; it has 39 bases, read in frame from the first base. V lost 0 bases and J lost 10 bases; the stretch between them is 14 bases long.